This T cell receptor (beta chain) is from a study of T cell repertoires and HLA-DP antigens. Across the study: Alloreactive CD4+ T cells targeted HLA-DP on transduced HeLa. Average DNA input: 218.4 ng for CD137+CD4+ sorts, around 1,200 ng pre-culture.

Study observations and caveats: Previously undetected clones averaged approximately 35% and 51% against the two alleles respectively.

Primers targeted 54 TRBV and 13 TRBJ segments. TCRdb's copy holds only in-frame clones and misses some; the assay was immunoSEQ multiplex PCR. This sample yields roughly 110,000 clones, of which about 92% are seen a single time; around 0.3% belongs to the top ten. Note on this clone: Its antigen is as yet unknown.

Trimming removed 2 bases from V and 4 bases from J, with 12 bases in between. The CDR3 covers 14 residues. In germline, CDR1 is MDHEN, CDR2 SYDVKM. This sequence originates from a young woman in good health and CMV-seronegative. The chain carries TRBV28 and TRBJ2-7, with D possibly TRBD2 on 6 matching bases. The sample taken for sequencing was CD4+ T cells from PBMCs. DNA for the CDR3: TGTGCCAGCAGTTTAACCGGGAGTAGATACGAGCAGTACTTC. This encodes CASSLTGSRYEQYF.